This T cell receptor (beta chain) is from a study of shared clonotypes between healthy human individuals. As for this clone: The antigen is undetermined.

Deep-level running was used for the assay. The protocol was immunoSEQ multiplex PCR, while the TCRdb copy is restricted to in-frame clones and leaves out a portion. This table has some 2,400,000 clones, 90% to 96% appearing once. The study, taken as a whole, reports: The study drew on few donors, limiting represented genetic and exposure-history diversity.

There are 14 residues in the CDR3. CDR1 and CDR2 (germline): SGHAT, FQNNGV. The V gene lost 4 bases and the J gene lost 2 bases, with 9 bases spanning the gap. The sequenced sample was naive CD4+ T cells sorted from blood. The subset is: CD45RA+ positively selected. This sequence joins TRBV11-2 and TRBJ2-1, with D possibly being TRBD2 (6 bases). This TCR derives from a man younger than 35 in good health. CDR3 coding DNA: TGTGCCAGCAGCTCCGGGAGTCCCTACAATGAGCAGTTCTTC. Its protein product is CASSSGSPYNEQFF.